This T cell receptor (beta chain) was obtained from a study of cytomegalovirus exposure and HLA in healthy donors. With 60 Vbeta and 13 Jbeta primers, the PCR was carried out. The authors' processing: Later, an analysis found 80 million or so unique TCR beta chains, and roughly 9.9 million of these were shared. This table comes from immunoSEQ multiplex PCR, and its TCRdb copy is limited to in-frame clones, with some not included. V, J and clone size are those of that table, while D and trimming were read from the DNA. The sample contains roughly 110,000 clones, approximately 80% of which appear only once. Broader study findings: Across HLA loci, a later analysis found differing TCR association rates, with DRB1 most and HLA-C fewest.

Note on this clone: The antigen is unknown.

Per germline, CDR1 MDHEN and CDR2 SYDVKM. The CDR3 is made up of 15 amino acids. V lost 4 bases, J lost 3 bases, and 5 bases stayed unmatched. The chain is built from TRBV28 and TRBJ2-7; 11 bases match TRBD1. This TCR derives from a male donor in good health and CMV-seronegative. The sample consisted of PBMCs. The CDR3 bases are TGTGCCAGCAGTTGGGACAGGGGGGATAGCTACGAGCAGTACTTC. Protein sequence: CASSWDRGDSYEQYF.